This TCR beta chain was sequenced for a study of control samples from healthy donors and cancer patients. Sequencing was performed with immunoSEQ multiplex PCR; in TCRdb, only in-frame clones are kept and a portion is missing. This sample yields fewer than 500,000 clones, of which 75% to 95% are seen a single time; around 6.4% belongs to the top ten. V dropped 3 bases and J dropped 7; count of bases not matched to a gene: 13. The CDR3 sequence is 16 residues long. Germline V CDR1 and CDR2: SGHAT, FQNNGV. The TCR sequence derives from a middle-aged man with head and neck cancer. This rearrangement joins TRBV11-2 to TRBJ2-5; 8 nucleotides line up with TRBD2. Sequenced: PBMCs. CDR3 region: CASSFPVAGGGTTQYF. The CDR3 coding sequence is TGTGCCAGCAGCTTCCCCGTAGCGGGCGGGGGGACGACCCAGTACTTC.